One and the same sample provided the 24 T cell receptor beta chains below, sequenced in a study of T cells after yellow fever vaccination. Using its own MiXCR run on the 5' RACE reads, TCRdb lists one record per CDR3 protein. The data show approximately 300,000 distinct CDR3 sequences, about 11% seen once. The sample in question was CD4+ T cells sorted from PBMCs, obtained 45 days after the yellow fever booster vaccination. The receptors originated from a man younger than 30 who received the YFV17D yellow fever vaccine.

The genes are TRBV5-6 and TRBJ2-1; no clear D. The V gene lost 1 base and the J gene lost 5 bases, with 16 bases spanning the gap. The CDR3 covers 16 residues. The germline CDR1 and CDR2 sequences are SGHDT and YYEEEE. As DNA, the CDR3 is TGTGCCAGCAGCTTGTATTTACGTTTTGTCAACAATGAGCAGTTCTTC. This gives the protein CASSLYLRFVNNEQFF.

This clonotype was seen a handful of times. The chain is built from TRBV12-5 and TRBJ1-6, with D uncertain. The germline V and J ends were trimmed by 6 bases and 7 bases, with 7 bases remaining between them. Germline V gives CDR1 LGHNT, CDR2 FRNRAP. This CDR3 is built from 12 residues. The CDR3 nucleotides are TGTGCTAGTGGCCACACAAATTCACCCCTCCACTTT. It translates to CASGHTNSPLHF.

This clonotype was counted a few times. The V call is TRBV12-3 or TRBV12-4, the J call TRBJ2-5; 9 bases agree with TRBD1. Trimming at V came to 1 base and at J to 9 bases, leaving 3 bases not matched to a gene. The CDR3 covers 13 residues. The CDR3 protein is CASSLGQGEAQYF. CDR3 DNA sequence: TGTGCCAGCAGTTTAGGACAGGGGGAGGCCCAGTACTTC.

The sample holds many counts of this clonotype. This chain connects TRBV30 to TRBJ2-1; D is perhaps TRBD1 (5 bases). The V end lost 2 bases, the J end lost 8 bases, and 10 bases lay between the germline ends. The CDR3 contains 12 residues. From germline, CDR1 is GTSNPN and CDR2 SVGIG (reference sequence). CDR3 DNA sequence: TGTGCCTGGAGTCGACAGATCGATGAGCAGTTCTTC. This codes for CAWSRQIDEQFF. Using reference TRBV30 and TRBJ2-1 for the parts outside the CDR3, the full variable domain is SQTIHQWPATLVQPVGSPLSLECTVEGTSNPNLYWYRQAAGRGLQLLFYSVGIGQISSEVPQNLSASRPQDRQFILSSKKLLLSDSGFYLCAWSRQIDEQFFGPGTRLTVL.

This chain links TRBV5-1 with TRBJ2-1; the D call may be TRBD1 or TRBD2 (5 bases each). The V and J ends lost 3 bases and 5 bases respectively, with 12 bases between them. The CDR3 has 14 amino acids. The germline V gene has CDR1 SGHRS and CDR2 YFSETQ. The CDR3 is CASSYGTRDNEQFF. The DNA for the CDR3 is TGCGCCAGCAGCTACGGGACGCGGGACAATGAGCAGTTCTTC.

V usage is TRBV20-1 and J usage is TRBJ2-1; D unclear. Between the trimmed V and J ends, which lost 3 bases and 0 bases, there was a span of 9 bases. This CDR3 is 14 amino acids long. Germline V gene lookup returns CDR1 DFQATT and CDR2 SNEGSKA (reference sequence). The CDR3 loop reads CSASPLSSYNEQFF. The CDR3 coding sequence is TGCAGTGCTAGTCCCCTAAGCTCCTACAATGAGCAGTTCTTC.

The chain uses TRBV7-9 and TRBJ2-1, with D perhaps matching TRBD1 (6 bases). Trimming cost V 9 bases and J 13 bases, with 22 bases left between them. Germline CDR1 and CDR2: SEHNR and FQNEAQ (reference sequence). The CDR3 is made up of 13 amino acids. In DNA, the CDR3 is TGTGCCAGTGCACTTTCTCGGACAGAGCCCCAGTTCTTC. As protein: CASALSRTEPQFF.

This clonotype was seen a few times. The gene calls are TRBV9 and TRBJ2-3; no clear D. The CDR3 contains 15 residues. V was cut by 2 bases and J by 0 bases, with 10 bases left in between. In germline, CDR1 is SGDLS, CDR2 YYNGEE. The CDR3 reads CASSVTLYSTDTQYF. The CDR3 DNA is TGTGCCAGCAGCGTCACCCTCTATAGCACAGATACGCAGTATTTT.

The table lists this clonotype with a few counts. CDR3 residues: CASSTSPEAFF. DNA for the CDR3: TGTGCCAGCAGCACCTCACCTGAAGCTTTCTTT. The rearrangement uses TRBV7-2 and TRBJ1-1; D remains unclear. V was clipped by 5 bases and J by 6 bases, with 7 bases between them. In germline, CDR1 is SGHTA, CDR2 FQGNSA. The CDR3 sequence is 11 residues long.

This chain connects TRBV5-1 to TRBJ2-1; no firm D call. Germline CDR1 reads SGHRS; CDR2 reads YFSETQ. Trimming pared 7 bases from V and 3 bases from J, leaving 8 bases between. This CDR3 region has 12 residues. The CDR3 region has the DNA TGCGCCAGCTCGACTGACTACAATGAGCAGTTCTTC. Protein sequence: CASSTDYNEQFF.

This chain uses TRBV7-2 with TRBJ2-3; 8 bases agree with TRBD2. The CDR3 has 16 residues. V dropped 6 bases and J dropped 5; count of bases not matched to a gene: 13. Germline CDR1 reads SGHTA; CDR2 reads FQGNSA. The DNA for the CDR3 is TGTGCCAGCAGAAGGGTTGGCGGGGGGCGATTAGATACGCAGTATTTT. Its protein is CASRRVGGGRLDTQYF.

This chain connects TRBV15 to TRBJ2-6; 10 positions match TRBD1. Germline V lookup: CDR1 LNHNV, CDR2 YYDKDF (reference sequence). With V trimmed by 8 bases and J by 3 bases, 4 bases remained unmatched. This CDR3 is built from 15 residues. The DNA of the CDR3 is TGTGCCACCGCGACAGGGGGCCGTGGGGCCAACGTCCTGACTTTC. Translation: CATATGGRGANVLTF.

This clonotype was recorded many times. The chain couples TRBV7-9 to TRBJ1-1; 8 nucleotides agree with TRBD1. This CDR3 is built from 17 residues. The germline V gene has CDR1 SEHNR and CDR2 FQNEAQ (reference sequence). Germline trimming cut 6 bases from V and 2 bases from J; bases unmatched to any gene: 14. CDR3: CASRPPLRTGPNTEAFF. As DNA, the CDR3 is TGTGCCAGCAGGCCTCCCTTAAGGACAGGGCCCAACACTGAAGCTTTCTTT.

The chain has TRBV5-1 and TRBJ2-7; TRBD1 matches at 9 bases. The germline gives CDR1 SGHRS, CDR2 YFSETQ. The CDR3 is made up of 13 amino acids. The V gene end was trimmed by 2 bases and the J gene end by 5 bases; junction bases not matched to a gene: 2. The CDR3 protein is CASSLQGADEQYV. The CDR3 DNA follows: TGCGCCAGCAGCTTACAGGGGGCCGACGAGCAGTACGTC.

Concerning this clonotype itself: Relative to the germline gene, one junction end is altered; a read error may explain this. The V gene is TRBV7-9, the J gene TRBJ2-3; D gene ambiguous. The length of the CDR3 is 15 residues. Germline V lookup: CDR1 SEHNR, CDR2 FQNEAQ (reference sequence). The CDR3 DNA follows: TGTGCCAACAGCTTATCAAGCTATAGCACAGATACGCAGTATTTT. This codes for CANSLSSYSTDTQYF.

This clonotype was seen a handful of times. CDR3 residues: CASSGDRGTTGYTF. DNA of the CDR3: TGTGCCAGCAGCGGGGACAGGGGCACGACTGGCTACACCTTC. This chain connects TRBV2 to TRBJ1-2; 10 bases are a match to TRBD1. Losses at the gene ends were 6 bases for V and 7 bases for J; bases not matched to a gene: 8. Per the germline V gene, CDR1 is SNHLY and CDR2 is FYNNEI. The CDR3 sequence is 14 residues long.

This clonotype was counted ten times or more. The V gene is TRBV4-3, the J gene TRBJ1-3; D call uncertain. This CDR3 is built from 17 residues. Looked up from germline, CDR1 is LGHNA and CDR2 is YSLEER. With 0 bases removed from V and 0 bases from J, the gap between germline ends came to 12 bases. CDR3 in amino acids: CASSQDPGTASGNTIYF. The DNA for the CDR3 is TGCGCCAGCAGCCAAGATCCCGGCACAGCCTCTGGAAACACCATATATTTT.

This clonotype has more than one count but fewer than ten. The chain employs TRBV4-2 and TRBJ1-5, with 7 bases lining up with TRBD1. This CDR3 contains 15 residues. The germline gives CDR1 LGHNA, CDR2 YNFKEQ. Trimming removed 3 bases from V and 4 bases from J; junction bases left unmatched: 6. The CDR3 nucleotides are TGTGCCAGCAGCCAGAGGGAGGGACAGAATCAGCCCCAGCATTTT. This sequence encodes CASSQREGQNQPQHF.

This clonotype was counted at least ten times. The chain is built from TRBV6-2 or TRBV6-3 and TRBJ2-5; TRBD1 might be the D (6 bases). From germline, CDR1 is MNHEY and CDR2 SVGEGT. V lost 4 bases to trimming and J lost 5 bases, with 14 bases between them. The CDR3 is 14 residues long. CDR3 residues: CASSSEGGLETQYF. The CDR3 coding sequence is TGTGCCAGCAGTTCCGAAGGGGGTCTTGAGACCCAGTACTTC.

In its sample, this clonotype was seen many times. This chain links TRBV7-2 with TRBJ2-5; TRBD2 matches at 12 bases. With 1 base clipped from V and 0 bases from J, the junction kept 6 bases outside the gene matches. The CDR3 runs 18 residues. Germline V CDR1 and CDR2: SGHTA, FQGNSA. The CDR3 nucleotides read TGTGCCAGCAGCTTAGTGGCTAGCGGGGGGGCGAACCAAGAGACCCAGTACTTC. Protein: CASSLVASGGANQETQYF.

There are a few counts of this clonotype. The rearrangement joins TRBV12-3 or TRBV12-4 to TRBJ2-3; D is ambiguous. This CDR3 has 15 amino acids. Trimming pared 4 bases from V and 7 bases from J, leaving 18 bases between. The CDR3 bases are TGTGCCAGCAGTTCCGAAAGGCCCGGAGCCCATACGCAGTATTTT. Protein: CASSSERPGAHTQYF.

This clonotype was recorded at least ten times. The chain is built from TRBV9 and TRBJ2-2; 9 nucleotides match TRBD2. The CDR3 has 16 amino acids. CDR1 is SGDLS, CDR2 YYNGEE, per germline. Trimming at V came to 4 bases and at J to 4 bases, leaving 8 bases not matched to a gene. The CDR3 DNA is TGTGCCAGCAGCAATTCAGCGGGGGGTTTCACCGGGGAGCTGTTTTTT. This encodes CASSNSAGGFTGELFF. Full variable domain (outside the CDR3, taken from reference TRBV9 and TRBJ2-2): DSGVTQTPKHLITATGQRVTLRCSPRSGDLSVYWYQQSLDQGLQFLIQYYNGEERAKGNILERFSAQQFPDLHSELNLSSLELGDSALYFCASSNSAGGFTGELFFGEGSRLTVL.

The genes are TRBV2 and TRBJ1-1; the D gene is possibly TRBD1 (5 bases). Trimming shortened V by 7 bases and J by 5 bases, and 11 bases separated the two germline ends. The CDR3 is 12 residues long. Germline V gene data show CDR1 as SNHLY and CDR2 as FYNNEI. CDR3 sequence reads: CASIGGGTEAFF. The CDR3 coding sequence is TGTGCCAGCATTGGGGGGGGGACTGAAGCTTTCTTT.

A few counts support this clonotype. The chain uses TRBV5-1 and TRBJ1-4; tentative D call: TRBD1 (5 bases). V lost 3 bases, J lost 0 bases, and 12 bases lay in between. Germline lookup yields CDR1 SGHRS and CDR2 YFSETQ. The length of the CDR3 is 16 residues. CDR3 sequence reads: CASSSGRIATNEKLFF. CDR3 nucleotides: TGCGCCAGCAGCTCGGGACGGATTGCAACTAATGAAAAACTGTTTTTT.